This T cell receptor (beta chain) was found in a study of blood T cell repertoires in COVID-19 (TCRdb year 2020). Looking at the study overall: Collaborator samples came from the United States, Italy and Spain and covered acute and convalescent phases of COVID-19. The samples were drawn from two sources: the first 160 participants of the ongoing ImmuneRACE study, and 1,254 subjects contributed by 6 global collaborators. The prospective study material was composed of cDNA or gDNA derived from T cells, B-cell-depleted T cells, or PBMCs. A freely available public database, intended as a resource for researchers studying the immune response to SARS-CoV-2, is where the repertoires were released. HLA class I and class II types, where available, came from metadata supplied by the sample provider rather than from assay-based typing. A de-identified subject ID, COVID-19 status, age in years and sex were almost always included in the sample metadata. Deeply sampled blood TCRbeta repertoires from subjects exposed to, actively infected with, or recovered from COVID-19 were included in the dataset. Results and caveats for the whole study, not just this receptor: The quantity of clinical and demographic metadata differed by source and by participant and was supplied without curation.

The CDR3 spans 13 residues, from the cysteine through the phenylalanine. Solely the CDR3 DNA is kept, with 39 bases framed from the first base. CDR1 and CDR2 are read off the germline V gene as SGHDT and YYEEEE. V and J lose 4 bases and 8 bases, and a span of 15 bases separates them. Whole blood was collected in K2EDTA tubes by collaborating institutions according to the institutions' own protocols. For TCRbeta analysis, collaborators shipped samples in one of three forms: frozen whole blood, isolated PBMCs, or DNA extracted from either of those sample types. TCRbeta CDR3 regions were amplified from genomic DNA using the immunoSEQ Assay, a bias-controlled multiplex PCR. From the authors' description of their analysis: The number of nucleated cells in each sample was estimated by amplification of reference gene primers within the assay. To quantify the absolute abundance of each unique TCRbeta CDR3 rearrangement, sequence reads were collapsed and filtered. Productive Simpson clonality was computed per sample as the square root of Simpson's diversity index over productive rearrangements. The immuneACCESS repertoire file appears here via TCRdb, limited to in-frame rearrangements. These files lack a portion of the clones; in checked studies, under half of the deficit traces to unresolved V genes, and the cause of the others is not known. V and J calls and clone size follow that table, whereas D and trimming were derived from the DNA. This sample is represented by some 140,000 clones; 70% to 85% of them were singletons. The ten largest clones represent approximately 3.5% of the sample.

Details on this clone: Its antigen is currently not known. One base away there is no much larger clone; base qualities are not given.

Specimen: peripheral blood. This sequence uses TRBV5-6 and TRBJ1-1, with TRBD1 as a weak D call on 6 bases. The receptor was derived from a man in his fifties or sixties with acute or convalescent COVID-19. The CDR3 protein: CASSEQGLLEAFF. The DNA sequence reads TGTGCCAGCAGCGAACAGGGTTTATTGGAAGCTTTCTTT. The CDR3, completed at both ends by the reference TRBV5-6 and TRBJ1-1 genes, gives the full variable domain DAGVTQSPTHLIKTRGQQVTLRCSPKSGHDTVSWYQQALGQGPQFIFQYYEEEERQRGNFPDRFSGHQFPNYSSELNVNALLLGDSALYLCASSEQGLLEAFFGQGTRLTVV.